Below are 18 T cell receptor beta chains sequenced from a single sample in a study of blood T cell repertoires in COVID-19 (dated by TCRdb to the early 2020s). The library was prepared using the immunoSEQ multiplex PCR assay. TCRdb stores this immuneACCESS table with in-frame sequences only. Part of the clones is absent; in the studies checked, under half of the shortfall reflects unresolved V genes, and no reason is known for the rest. The table for this sample lists 200,000 to 250,000 clones; 80% of them were counted only once. The ten top clones hold around 13% of the sample. The specimen sequenced was peripheral blood. The source of these receptors is a human donor in a cohort sampled during active COVID-19.

The chain recombines TRBV15 with TRBJ2-7; TRBD1 might be the D (6 bases). Deletions cut 3 bases from V and 2 bases from J, with 11 bases between. Germline CDR1 is LNHNV and CDR2 is YYDKDF (reference sequence). This CDR3 comprises 14 residues. The CDR3: CATSRNQGPYEQYF. CDR3 bases: TGTGCCACCAGCAGGAATCAGGGGCCCTACGAGCAGTACTTC.

This rearrangement joins TRBV11-2 to TRBJ1-1, with 8 nucleotides matching TRBD1. Germline V gene data show CDR1 as SGHAT and CDR2 as FQNNGV. After removal of 5 bases from V and 5 bases from J, the junction contained 13 bases not matched to a gene. The CDR3 extends over 16 amino acids. CDR3 nucleotide sequence: TGTGCCAGCAGCCAAAGGGGACAGGTCCGATGGACTGAAGCTTTCTTT. Amino acid sequence: CASSQRGQVRWTEAFF.

The chain recombines TRBV5-1 with TRBJ1-4, with D tentatively TRBD1 (6 bases). The germline V and J ends were trimmed by 4 bases and 8 bases, with 18 bases remaining between them. This CDR3 is 15 amino acids long. The germline CDR1 and CDR2 sequences are SGHRS and YFSETQ. The CDR3 coding sequence is TGCGCCAGCAGCCTGACAGGACCCGAGAAGGAAAAACTGTTTTTT. This gives the protein CASSLTGPEKEKLFF.

The chain combines TRBV11-3 with TRBJ1-1, with a weak D call TRBD1 (6 bases). Between the trimmed V and J ends, which lost 2 bases and 12 bases, there was a span of 13 bases. The CDR3 has 12 residues. Germline lookup yields CDR1 SGHNT and CDR2 YENEEA. Written as DNA, the CDR3 is TGTGCCAGCAGCTTATATGGACAGCGGCCTTTCTTT. It translates to CASSLYGQRPFF.

In its sample, this clone was seen a few times. The chain uses TRBV4-1 and TRBJ1-2, with 12 nucleotides matching TRBD1. The germline gives CDR1 MGHRA, CDR2 YSYEKL. The ends lost 0 bases at V and 7 bases at J; junction bases unmatched: 9. This CDR3 has 17 amino acids. The CDR3 is CASSQDILGTGGFGYTF. The CDR3 DNA sequence: TGCGCCAGCAGCCAAGATATTTTAGGGACAGGGGGCTTTGGCTACACCTTC.

This chain links TRBV25-1 with TRBJ2-5; D is undetermined. V lost 5 bases to trimming and J lost 1 base, with 8 bases between them. Germline CDR1 is MGHDK and CDR2 is SYGVNS. The length of the CDR3 is 13 residues. CDR3 nucleotides: TGTGCCAGCAGTACGTACGGCCAAGAGACCCAGTACTTC. Translated: CASSTYGQETQYF.

The chain employs TRBV13 and TRBJ2-2; a possible D gene is TRBD2 (5 bases). V shed 5 bases and J shed 0 bases, with 10 bases lying between them. This CDR3 is built from 15 residues. The germline V gene has CDR1 PRHDT and CDR2 FYEKMQ (reference sequence). The CDR3 DNA sequence: TGTGCCAGCAGCACCCGGGATCCGAACACCGGGGAGCTGTTTTTT. Encoded protein: CASSTRDPNTGELFF.

This chain joins TRBV15 and TRBJ2-5, with 12 bases that match TRBD2. Germline CDR1 and CDR2: LNHNV and YYDKDF (reference sequence). The CDR3 contains 16 residues. The V segment lost 1 base and the J segment 3 bases; nucleotides outside the gene matches: 3. The CDR3 here is CATSRVPSGGEETQYF. For the CDR3, the DNA is TGTGCCACCAGCAGAGTACCTAGCGGGGGGGAAGAGACCCAGTACTTC.

The V gene is TRBV19, the J gene TRBJ2-4, with D possibly matching TRBD1 (6 bases). V gave up 5 bases and J gave up 7 bases, with 21 bases separating them. CDR3 length: 16 residues. Germline-derived CDR1 and CDR2 are LNHDA and SQIVND (reference sequence). CDR3 DNA: TGTGCCAGTAGTCCCTACAGGGAAACTCGCCGGAACATTCAGTACTTC. Protein product: CASSPYRETRRNIQYF.

The chain employs TRBV5-5 and TRBJ2-3; a weak D match, TRBD2 (7 bases). CDR1 is SGHKS and CDR2 is YYEKEE in the germline V gene (reference sequence). V was pared by 0 bases and J by 7 bases, with 15 bases between. The CDR3 covers 15 residues. DNA for the CDR3: TGTGCCAGCAGCTTGGACAGGGACTACAGGAATACGCAGTATTTT. This gives the protein CASSLDRDYRNTQYF. Variable domain in full (rest from reference TRBV5-5 and TRBJ2-3): DAGVTQSPTHLIKTRGQQVTLRCSPISGHKSVSWYQQVLGQGPQFIFQYYEKEERGRGNFPDRFSARQFPNYSSELNVNALLLGDSALYLCASSLDRDYRNTQYFGPGTRLTVL.

V is TRBV4-2 and J is TRBJ1-4, with D maybe TRBD1 (5 bases). Deletions cut 2 bases from V and 17 bases from J, with 21 bases between. The CDR3 is made up of 14 amino acids. From germline, CDR1 is LGHNA and CDR2 YNFKEQ. The CDR3 spells CASSQLGTEEGVFF. DNA for the CDR3: TGTGCCAGCAGCCAACTTGGGACGGAGGAGGGTGTTTTTTTT.

This rearrangement joins TRBV24-1 to TRBJ1-1; 11 positions agree with TRBD1. The CDR3 length is 17 residues. V was clipped by 2 bases and J by 1 base; unmatched bases: 5. Germline CDR1 is KGHDR and CDR2 is SFDVKD. CDR3 loop: CATSDWGTGGENTEAFF. The CDR3 nucleotides are TGTGCCACCAGTGATTGGGGGACAGGGGGAGAGAACACTGAAGCTTTCTTT.

The J gene is TRBJ2-1, the V gene TRBV7-2; weak D call: TRBD2 (6 bases). CDR1 SGHTA and CDR2 FQGNSA come from the germline V gene. Trimming took 5 bases from V and 6 from J, leaving 17 bases between them. The CDR3 is made up of 15 amino acids. CDR3 in DNA: TGTGCCAGCAGCGACGAGGGACTGCCACCCAATGAGCAGTTCTTC. Translation: CASSDEGLPPNEQFF.

V usage is TRBV6-5 and J usage is TRBJ1-3; 9 nucleotides match TRBD1. After removal of 4 bases from V and 0 bases from J, the junction contained 4 bases not matched to a gene. This CDR3 spans 16 amino acids. In germline, CDR1 is MNHEY, CDR2 SVGAGI. The CDR3 DNA reads as TGTGCCAGCAGTTGGACAGGGGCGACCTCTGGAAACACCATATATTTT. Amino acid sequence: CASSWTGATSGNTIYF.

V is TRBV7-9 and J is TRBJ1-6; D not resolved. The CDR3 has 14 residues. Germline lookup yields CDR1 SEHNR and CDR2 FQNEAQ (reference sequence). V was clipped by 5 bases and J by 6 bases, with 11 bases between them. The CDR3 coding sequence is TGTGCCAGCAGCGCTCTTGGAGGTAATTCACCCCTCCACTTT. Its protein is CASSALGGNSPLHF.

The chain joins TRBV6-5 to TRBJ1-2; D not resolved. Trimming cost V 6 bases and J 3 bases, with 11 bases left between them. The CDR3 covers 13 residues. From germline, CDR1 is MNHEY and CDR2 SVGAGI. CDR3 sequence: CASRRSSYYGYTF. The DNA for the CDR3 is TGTGCCAGCAGGAGGAGCTCCTACTATGGCTACACCTTC.

A word on this clone: A clone one base away is much larger, so this may be a read error. The rearrangement joins TRBV13 to TRBJ1-1; D not resolved. In germline, CDR1 is PRHDT, CDR2 FYEKMQ (reference sequence). The length of the CDR3 is 13 residues. The V gene lost 3 bases and the J gene lost 0 bases, with 5 bases spanning the gap. The CDR3 bases are TGTGCCAGCAGCTTCAACATGAACACTGAAGCTTTCTTT. Translation gives CASSFNMNTEAFF.

This clone showed up just a few times. The J gene is TRBJ1-2, the V gene TRBV3-1 (or the pseudogene TRBV3-2); 10 bases agree with TRBD1. V trimming: 10 bases; J trimming: 4 bases; junction bases outside the gene matches: 6. The CDR3 loop spans 13 amino acids. Germline lookup yields CDR1 LGHDT and CDR2 YNNKEL (reference sequence). The CDR3 DNA is TGTGCCACTCGGGACAGGGGCGGCTATGGCTACACCTTC. This sequence encodes CATRDRGGYGYTF.